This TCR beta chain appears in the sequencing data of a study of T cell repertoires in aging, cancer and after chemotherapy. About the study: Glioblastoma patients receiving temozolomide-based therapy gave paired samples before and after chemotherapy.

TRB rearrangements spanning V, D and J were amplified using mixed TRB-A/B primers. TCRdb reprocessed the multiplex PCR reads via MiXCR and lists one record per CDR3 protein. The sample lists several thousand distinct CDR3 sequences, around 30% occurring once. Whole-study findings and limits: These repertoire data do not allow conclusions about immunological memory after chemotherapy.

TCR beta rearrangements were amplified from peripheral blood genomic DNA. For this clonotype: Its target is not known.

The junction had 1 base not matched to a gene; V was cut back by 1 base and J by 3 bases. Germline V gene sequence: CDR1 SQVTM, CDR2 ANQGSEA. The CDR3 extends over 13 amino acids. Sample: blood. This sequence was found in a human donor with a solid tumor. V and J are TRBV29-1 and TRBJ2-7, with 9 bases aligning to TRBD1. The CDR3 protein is CSVEVTGGYEQYF. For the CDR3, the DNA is TGCAGCGTTGAAGTGACAGGGGGCTACGAGCAGTACTTC.